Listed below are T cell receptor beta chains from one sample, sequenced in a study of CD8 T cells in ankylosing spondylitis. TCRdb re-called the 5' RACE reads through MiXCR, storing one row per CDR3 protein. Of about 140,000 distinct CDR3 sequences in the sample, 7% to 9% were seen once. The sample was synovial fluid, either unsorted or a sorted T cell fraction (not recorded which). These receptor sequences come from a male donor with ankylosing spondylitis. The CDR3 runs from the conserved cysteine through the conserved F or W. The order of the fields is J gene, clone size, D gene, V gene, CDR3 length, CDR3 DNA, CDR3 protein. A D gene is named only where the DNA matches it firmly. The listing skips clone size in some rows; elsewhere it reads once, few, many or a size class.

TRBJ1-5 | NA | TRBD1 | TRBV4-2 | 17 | TGTGCCAGCAGCACTGTACAGGGGGCTGGTAGCAATCAGCCCCAGCATTTT | CASSTVQGAGSNQPQHF
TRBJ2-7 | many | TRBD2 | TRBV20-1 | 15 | TGCAGTGCGTCTCCGTTGACTAGCGGCACCTACGAGCAGTACTTC | CSASPLTSGTYEQYF
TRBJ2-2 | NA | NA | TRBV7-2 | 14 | TGTGCCAGCAGCTTAGTACGGGGAGCAGGGGAGCTGTTTTTT | CASSLVRGAGELFF
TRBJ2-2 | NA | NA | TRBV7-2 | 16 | TGTGCCAGCAGCCGGGACGCGGCGGGGAACACCGGGGAGCTGTTTTTT | CASSRDAAGNTGELFF
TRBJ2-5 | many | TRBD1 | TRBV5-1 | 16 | TGCGCCAGCAGCTTGGACGCGACAGGGTACGGAGAGACCCAGTACTTC | CASSLDATGYGETQYF
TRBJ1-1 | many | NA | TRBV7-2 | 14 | TGTGCCAGCAGTTATGGGGCCACGAACACTGAAGCTTTCTTT | CASSYGATNTEAFF
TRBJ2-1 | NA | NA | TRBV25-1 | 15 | TGTGCCAGCAGTGAAAGGCTAAGCTCCTACAATGAGCAGTTCTTC | CASSERLSSYNEQFF
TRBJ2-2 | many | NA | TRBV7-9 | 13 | TGTGCCAGCAGCTCGTCTGACACCGGGGAGCTGTTTTTT | CASSSSDTGELFF
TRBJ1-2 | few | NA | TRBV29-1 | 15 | TGCAGCGTTGCCCACCTCGAGGTTGGGGACTATGGCTACACCTTC | CSVAHLEVGDYGYTF
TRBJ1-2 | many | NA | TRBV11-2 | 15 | TGTGCCAGCAGCCCTACTTGGGAAGCTAACTATGGCTACACCTTC | CASSPTWEANYGYTF